In its sample, the clone carrying this TCR beta chain was seen many times. Its antigen is undetermined. Time point of the sample: patch test 2, 6 weeks after DPC sensitization. Regarding treatment: therapeutic diphenylcyclopropenone sensitization with weekly scalp DPC. The J segment lost 3 bases and the V segment lost 0 bases, leaving 7 bases of the junction unmatched. Germline-derived CDR1 and CDR2 are DFQATT and SNEGSKA (reference sequence). This CDR3 has 16 amino acids. The sample comes from a study of human T cells and chemical hapten exposure. In the study overall: Minor pooled library volume differences mainly drove per-sample TCR yield variation.

Study observations and caveats: Expanded TCRs formed significantly more large CDR3 similarity clusters than controls. Patch test score was positively correlated with the counts of PT1 expanded TCRs.

As handled by the study authors: 95,638 TCRs per sample was the median, with a range of about 20,000 to 690,600. TCRdb itself ran the RACE reads through MiXCR, one entry per CDR3 protein. TCRdb, not the authors, supplied the V and J calls. Here the sample spans tens of thousands of distinct CDR3 sequences, about 3.5% being singletons. The source is a man aged 40-49 years with alopecia areata. Some clones in this sample may be carry-over from other donors' samples. The source was whole blood, collected in connection with sensitization to the hapten diphenylcyclopropenone (DPC). V gene TRBV20-1 combines with J gene TRBJ2-3; TRBD1 aligns across 9 bases. The CDR3 is CSARELQGAWTDTQYF. The CDR3 DNA sequence: TGCAGTGCTAGAGAGTTACAGGGGGCTTGGACAGATACGCAGTATTTT.